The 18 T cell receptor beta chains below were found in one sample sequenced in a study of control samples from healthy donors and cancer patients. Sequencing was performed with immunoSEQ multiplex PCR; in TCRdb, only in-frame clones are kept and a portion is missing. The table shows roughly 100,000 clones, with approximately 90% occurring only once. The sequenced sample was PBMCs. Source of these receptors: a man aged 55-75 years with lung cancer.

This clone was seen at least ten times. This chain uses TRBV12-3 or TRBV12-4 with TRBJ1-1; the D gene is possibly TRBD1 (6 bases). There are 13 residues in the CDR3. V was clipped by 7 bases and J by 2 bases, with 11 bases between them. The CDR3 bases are TGTGCCAGCAATCGGGGGCTAAACACTGAAGCTTTCTTT. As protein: CASNRGLNTEAFF.

CDR3 sequence: CASSESLLVIWETQYF. The CDR3 DNA is TGCGCCAGCAGTGAGTCGTTGTTGGTCATTTGGGAGACCCAGTACTTC. The chain combines TRBV10-2 with TRBJ2-5, with D hard to call. V was cut by 0 bases and J by 5 bases, with 16 bases left in between. CDR3 length equals 16 residues. Germline CDR1 and CDR2: WSHSY and SAAADI.

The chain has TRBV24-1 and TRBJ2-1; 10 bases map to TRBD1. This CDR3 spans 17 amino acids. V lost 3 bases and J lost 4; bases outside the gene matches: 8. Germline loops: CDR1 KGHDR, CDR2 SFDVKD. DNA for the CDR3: TGTGCCACCAGTGATCCTACCCCGGGACAGGGGTACAATGAGCAGTTCTTC. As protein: CATSDPTPGQGYNEQFF.

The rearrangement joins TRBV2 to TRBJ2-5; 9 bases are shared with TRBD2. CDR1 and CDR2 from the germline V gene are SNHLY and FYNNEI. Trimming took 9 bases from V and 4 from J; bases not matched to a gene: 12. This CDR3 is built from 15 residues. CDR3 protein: CASSMEGLAGETQYF. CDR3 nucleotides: TGTGCCAGTTCCATGGAGGGACTAGCAGGAGAGACCCAGTACTTC.

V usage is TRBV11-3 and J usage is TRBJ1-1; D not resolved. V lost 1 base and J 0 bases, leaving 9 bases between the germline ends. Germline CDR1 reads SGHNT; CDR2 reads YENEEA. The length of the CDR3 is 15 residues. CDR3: CASSLAGGLNTEAFF. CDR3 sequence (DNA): TGTGCCAGCAGCTTAGCTGGCGGTTTGAACACTGAAGCTTTCTTT.

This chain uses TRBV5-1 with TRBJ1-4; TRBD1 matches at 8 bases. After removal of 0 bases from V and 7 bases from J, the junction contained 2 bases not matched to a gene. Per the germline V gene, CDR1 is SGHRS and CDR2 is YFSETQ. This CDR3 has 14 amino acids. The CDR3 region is CASSLGTGCEKLFF. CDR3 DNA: TGCGCCAGCAGCTTGGGGACAGGGTGTGAAAAACTGTTTTTT. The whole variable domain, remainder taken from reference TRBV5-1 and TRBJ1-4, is KAGVTQTPRYLIKTRGQQVTLSCSPISGHRSVSWYQQTPGQGLQFLFEYFSETQRNKGNFPGRFSGRQFSNSRSEMNVSTLELGDSALYLCASSLGTGCEKLFFGSGTQLSVL.

The CDR3 reads CASSQVRRQGAGELFF. The CDR3 DNA follows: TGCGCCAGCAGCCAAGTGAGAAGACAAGGGGCCGGGGAGCTGTTTTTT. V and J are TRBV4-1 and TRBJ2-2; D possibly corresponds to TRBD1 (5 bases). Germline assignment: CDR1 MGHRA and CDR2 YSYEKL. This CDR3 is 16 amino acids long. The ends were cut back, 1 base at V and 6 bases at J, with 15 bases in the middle.

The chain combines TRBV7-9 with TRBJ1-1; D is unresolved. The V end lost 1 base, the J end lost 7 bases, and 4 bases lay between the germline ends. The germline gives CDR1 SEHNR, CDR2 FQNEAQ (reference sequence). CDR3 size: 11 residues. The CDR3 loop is CASSLEGEAFF. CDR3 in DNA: TGTGCCAGCAGCTTAGAGGGTGAAGCTTTCTTT.

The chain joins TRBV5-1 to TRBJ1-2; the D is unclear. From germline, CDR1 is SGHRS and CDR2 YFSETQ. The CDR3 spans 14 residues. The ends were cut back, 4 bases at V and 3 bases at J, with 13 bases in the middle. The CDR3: CASSPDLADYGYTF. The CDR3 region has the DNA TGCGCCAGCAGCCCCGACCTTGCGGACTATGGCTACACCTTC.

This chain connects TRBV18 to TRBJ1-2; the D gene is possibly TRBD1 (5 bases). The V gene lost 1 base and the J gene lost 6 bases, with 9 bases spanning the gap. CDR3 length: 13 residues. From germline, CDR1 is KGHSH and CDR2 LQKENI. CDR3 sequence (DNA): TGTGCCAGCTCACCACGGGTAGGGGATGGCTACACCTTC. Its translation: CASSPRVGDGYTF.

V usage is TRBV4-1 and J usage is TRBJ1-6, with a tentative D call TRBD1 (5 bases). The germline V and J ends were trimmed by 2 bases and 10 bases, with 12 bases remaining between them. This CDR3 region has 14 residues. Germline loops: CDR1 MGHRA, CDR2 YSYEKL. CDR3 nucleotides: TGCGCCAGCAGCCAACGTCAGGGCGAGTCACCCCTCCACTTT. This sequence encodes CASSQRQGESPLHF.

The CDR3 reads CASSSGGELFF. Here the CDR3 DNA reads TGTGCCAGCAGCTCCGGGGGGGAGCTGTTTTTT. The chain uses TRBV7-9 and TRBJ2-2; D uncertain. The CDR3 covers 11 residues. Germline V gene data show CDR1 as SEHNR and CDR2 as FQNEAQ (reference sequence). Trimming cost V 4 bases and J 8 bases, with 5 bases left between them.

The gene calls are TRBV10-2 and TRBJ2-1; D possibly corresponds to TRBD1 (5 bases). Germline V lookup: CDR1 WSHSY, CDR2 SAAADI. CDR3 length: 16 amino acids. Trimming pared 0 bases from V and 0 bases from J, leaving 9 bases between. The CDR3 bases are TGCGCCAGCAGTGAGTCCTTAGGGGTCTCCTACAATGAGCAGTTCTTC. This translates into CASSESLGVSYNEQFF.

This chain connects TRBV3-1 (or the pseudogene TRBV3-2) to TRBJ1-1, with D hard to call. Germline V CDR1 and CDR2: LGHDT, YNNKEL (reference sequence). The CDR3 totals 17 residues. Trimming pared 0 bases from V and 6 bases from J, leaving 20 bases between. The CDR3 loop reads CASSQEKDLLRTPEAFF. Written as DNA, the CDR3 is TGTGCCAGCAGCCAAGAGAAGGACCTCCTTCGTACTCCTGAAGCTTTCTTT.

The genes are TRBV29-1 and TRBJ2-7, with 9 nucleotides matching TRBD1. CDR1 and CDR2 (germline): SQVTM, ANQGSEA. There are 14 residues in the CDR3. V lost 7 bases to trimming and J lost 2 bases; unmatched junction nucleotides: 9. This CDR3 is CSACPGTGPYEQYF. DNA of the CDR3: TGCAGCGCTTGCCCCGGGACAGGGCCCTACGAGCAGTACTTC.

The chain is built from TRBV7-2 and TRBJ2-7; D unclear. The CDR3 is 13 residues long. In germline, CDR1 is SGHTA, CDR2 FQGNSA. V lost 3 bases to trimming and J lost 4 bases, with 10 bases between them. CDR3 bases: TGTGCCAGCAGCTTGGGGTTGGCGTACGAGCAGTACTTC. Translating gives CASSLGLAYEQYF. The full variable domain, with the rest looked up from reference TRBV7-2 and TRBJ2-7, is GAGVSQSPSNKVTEKGKDVELRCDPISGHTALYWYRQSLGQGLEFLIYFQGNSAPDKSGLPSDRFSAERTGGSVSTLTIQRTQQEDSAVYLCASSLGLAYEQYFGPGTRLTVT.

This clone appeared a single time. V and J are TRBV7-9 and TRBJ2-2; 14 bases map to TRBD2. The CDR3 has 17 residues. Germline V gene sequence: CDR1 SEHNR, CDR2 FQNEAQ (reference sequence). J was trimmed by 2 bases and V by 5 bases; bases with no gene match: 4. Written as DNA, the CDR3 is TGTGCCAGCAGCGCGGGACTAGCGGGGGCCAACACCGGGGAGCTGTTTTTT. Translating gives CASSAGLAGANTGELFF.

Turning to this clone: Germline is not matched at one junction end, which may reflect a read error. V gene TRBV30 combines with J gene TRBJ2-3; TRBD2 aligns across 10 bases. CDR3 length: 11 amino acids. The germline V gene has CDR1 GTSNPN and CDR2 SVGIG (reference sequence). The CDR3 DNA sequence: TGTGCCCGGGGGGCCGGGACTAGCGTAGGTTTT. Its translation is CARGAGTSVGF.